The clone carrying this T cell receptor (beta chain) was observed a single time. Its target is not known. This sample was included in a study of shared clonotypes between healthy human individuals. Naive CD8 isolation took CD45RO-negative cells positively selected for CCR7 and excluded terminally differentiated effector memory CD45RA+ cells. General study findings and limits: Blood alone was sampled, and tissue repertoires likely differ. Rarefaction exposed incomplete sorted-subset sequencing despite large depth.

This CDR3 contains 12 residues. Per the germline V gene, CDR1 is MNHEY and CDR2 is SVGAGI. Trimming removed 6 bases from V and 7 bases from J, with 12 bases in between. Assay: immunoSEQ multiplex PCR; the TCRdb copy retains only in-frame clones and omits some. The sample has a few million clones; around 93% are singletons. The TCR was taken from a man aged 18 to 29 in good health. Some clones in this sample may be carry-over from other donors' samples. The chain couples TRBV6-5 to TRBJ1-2; tentative D call: TRBD1 (5 bases). Sequencing used naive CD8+ T cells from PBMCs. The CDR3 reads CASSPDRFGYTF. For the CDR3, the DNA is TGTGCCAGCAGCCCCGACAGATTTGGCTACACCTTC.